These T cell receptor beta chains were read from a single sample in a study of blood T cell repertoires in COVID-19. The table came from immunoSEQ multiplex PCR; TCRdb's copy has only in-frame clones and leaves some out. The sample includes around 63,000 clones, more than 75% of them seen just once. The sample comprised peripheral blood. Receptors originate from a man aged 55-75 years with acute or convalescent COVID-19. Both conserved end residues are part of each CDR3. The order of the fields is CDR3 DNA, CDR3 protein, J gene, clone size, V gene, D gene. A D gene is named only where the DNA matches it firmly. Size is omitted from some rows. Given values are once, few, many or a class for expanded clones.

DNA: TGCGCCAGCAGCCAGGTTACGGGACAGGGGGCCGGGAACACTGAAGCTTTCTTT
CDR3: CASSQVTGQGAGNTEAFF
J: TRBJ1-1
size: few
V: TRBV4-1
D: TRBD1

DNA: TGTGCCAGCAGCGTAGCAACAGATACGCAGTATTTT
CDR3: CASSVATDTQYF
J: TRBJ2-3
size: .
V: TRBV9
D: .

DNA: TGTGCCAGCAGCTTAGGCATTAGCGGGGGGCAAGAGACCCAGTACTTC
CDR3: CASSLGISGGQETQYF
J: TRBJ2-5
size: .
V: TRBV11-3
D: TRBD2

DNA: TGTGCCACCCAGGGGGTGAGTGGCTATGGCTACACCTTC
CDR3: CATQGVSGYGYTF
J: TRBJ1-2
size: once
V: TRBV10-3
D: TRBD1

DNA: TGTGCCAGTAGTCCCCGACTCGGACTAGCGGGGTACAATGAGCAGTTCTTC
CDR3: CASSPRLGLAGYNEQFF
J: TRBJ2-1
size: .
V: TRBV19
D: TRBD2

DNA: TGTGCCAGCAGTGAAGCTTGGACAGGGGGCTATCGTGGCTACACCTTC
CDR3: CASSEAWTGGYRGYTF
J: TRBJ1-2
size: .
V: TRBV6-1
D: TRBD1

DNA: TGTGCCAGCAGCTGGGGCGGTACCACAGATACGCAGTATTTT
CDR3: CASSWGGTTDTQYF
J: TRBJ2-3
size: .
V: TRBV5-4
D: .

DNA: TGTGCCAGTAGTTCTACCCCTTATGGTGGGGGGGCGAATAATGAGCAGTTCTTC
CDR3: CASSSTPYGGGANNEQFF
J: TRBJ2-1
size: .
V: TRBV19
D: .

DNA: TGCGCCAGCAGCCAAGATGGCACCAATGAGCAGTTCTTC
CDR3: CASSQDGTNEQFF
J: TRBJ2-1
size: .
V: TRBV4-3
D: .

DNA: TGTGCCAGCAGCCAAGGCTATGGGACTGCCTACGAGCAGTACTTC
CDR3: CASSQGYGTAYEQYF
J: TRBJ2-7
size: .
V: TRBV4-2
D: .

DNA: TGTGCCAGCAGCTTAGACGGGCGGGGTAGCAATGAGCAGTTCTTC
CDR3: CASSLDGRGSNEQFF
J: TRBJ2-1
size: once
V: TRBV11-3
D: .

DNA: TGTGCCAGCAGCTTAGGGAACGGACAGGGAAACACTGAAGCTTTCTTT
CDR3: CASSLGNGQGNTEAFF
J: TRBJ1-1
size: .
V: TRBV7-8
D: TRBD1

DNA: TGTGCCAGCAGCGCGGGACAGGGGGACACTGAAGCTTTCTTT
CDR3: CASSAGQGDTEAFF
J: TRBJ1-1
size: .
V: TRBV7-3
D: TRBD1

DNA: TGTGCCAGCACCACGACAGGGTCCGGCTACGAGCAGTACTTC
CDR3: CASTTTGSGYEQYF
J: TRBJ2-7
size: few
V: TRBV6-5
D: TRBD1

DNA: TGTGCCAGTAGTATAGGGTGGGGGACAGGCGGGGAAGTCACTGAAGCTTTCTTT
CDR3: CASSIGWGTGGEVTEAFF
J: TRBJ1-1
size: .
V: TRBV19
D: TRBD1

DNA: TGTGCCAGCAGCGTAGCTCCAGACTCCGGTTTTTACACTGAAGCTTTCTTT
CDR3: CASSVAPDSGFYTEAFF
J: TRBJ1-1
size: .
V: TRBV9
D: .

DNA: TGTGCCAGCAGCCCTAAACTTAGGGGTGGCTACACCTTC
CDR3: CASSPKLRGGYTF
J: TRBJ1-2
size: .
V: TRBV3-1/TRBV3-2
D: .

DNA: TGTGCCAGCAGTTACCTTGTCGGGGAGACCCAGTACTTC
CDR3: CASSYLVGETQYF
J: TRBJ2-5
size: .
V: TRBV6-2/TRBV6-3
D: .

DNA: TGCGCCAGCAGTGAGAAGCGGGGGGGCCGCGATGAGCAGTTCTTC
CDR3: CASSEKRGGRDEQFF
J: TRBJ2-1
size: .
V: TRBV10-1
D: TRBD2

DNA: TGTGCCAGCAGCCCGGAGGCGGGCGGAGAGACCCAGTACTTC
CDR3: CASSPEAGGETQYF
J: TRBJ2-5
size: .
V: TRBV5-6
D: .

DNA: TGCGCCAGCAGCCAAGGACTAGCGGAGACCCAGTACTTC
CDR3: CASSQGLAETQYF
J: TRBJ2-5
size: .
V: TRBV4-3
D: TRBD2

DNA: TGTGCCAGCAGTGGGGGTGGGGCTGAAGAGGGGGCAGGTGGCTACACCTTC
CDR3: CASSGGGAEEGAGGYTF
J: TRBJ1-2
size: .
V: TRBV27
D: TRBD1

DNA: TGTGCCAGCAGCCAAGATCTGGCCCAGTCTAACTATGGCTACACCTTC
CDR3: CASSQDLAQSNYGYTF
J: TRBJ1-2
size: .
V: TRBV4-2
D: .

DNA: TGTGCCAGCACCGAGGGGACAGGGGTCTACGAGCAGTACTTC
CDR3: CASTEGTGVYEQYF
J: TRBJ2-7
size: .
V: TRBV28
D: TRBD1

DNA: TGTGCCAGCAGCAGTTACAGGGGAGTCCCTGGAAACACCATATATTTT
CDR3: CASSSYRGVPGNTIYF
J: TRBJ1-3
size: once
V: TRBV11-2
D: TRBD1

DNA: TGTGCCAGCAGCCTCGGAGGGGGGGGCAAGAACACCATATATTTT
CDR3: CASSLGGGGKNTIYF
J: TRBJ1-3
size: .
V: TRBV3-1/TRBV3-2
D: .

DNA: TGTGCCAGCAGTCCCCGGGGGGTACAACGCACTGAAGCTTTCTTT
CDR3: CASSPRGVQRTEAFF
J: TRBJ1-1
size: .
V: TRBV6-2/TRBV6-3
D: .

DNA: TGTGCCAGCAACGCTTTTTGGGACAGGAACACCGGGGAGCTGTTTTTT
CDR3: CASNAFWDRNTGELFF
J: TRBJ2-2
size: .
V: TRBV2
D: TRBD1

DNA: TGCGCCAGCAGCCAGGGATCCCCCGGCGGGGGCGGCTACACCTTC
CDR3: CASSQGSPGGGGYTF
J: TRBJ1-2
size: once
V: TRBV4-1
D: .

DNA: TGTGCCAGCAGCCCCACTGGACTTTCGAACACCGGGGAGCTGTTTTTT
CDR3: CASSPTGLSNTGELFF
J: TRBJ2-2
size: .
V: TRBV5-4
D: .

DNA: TGTGCCAGCAGTTACCGACAGGGGGCCCAGCCCCAGCATTTT
CDR3: CASSYRQGAQPQHF
J: TRBJ1-5
size: .
V: TRBV6-5
D: TRBD1

DNA: TGTGCCAGCGGAATCAGGGGGCAAAAGACCCAGTACTTC
CDR3: CASGIRGQKTQYF
J: TRBJ2-5
size: .
V: TRBV7-8
D: TRBD1

DNA: TGTGCCAGTAGTATAGTAGCAGCGGGCCCATACTACGAGCAGTACTTC
CDR3: CASSIVAAGPYYEQYF
J: TRBJ2-7
size: .
V: TRBV19
D: .

DNA: TGTGCCAGCAGTGACGACAGGGGATACGAGCAGTACTTC
CDR3: CASSDDRGYEQYF
J: TRBJ2-7
size: .
V: TRBV2
D: TRBD1

DNA: TGCGCCAGCAGTCTCCTTGCTACCGGGACTAGCCATTACGAGCAGTACTTC
CDR3: CASSLLATGTSHYEQYF
J: TRBJ2-7
size: .
V: TRBV10-2
D: TRBD2

DNA: TGCGCCAGCAGCCCCTTGACTAGCGGGGACTACGAGCAGTACTTC
CDR3: CASSPLTSGDYEQYF
J: TRBJ2-7
size: once
V: TRBV5-1
D: TRBD2

DNA: TGTGCCAGCAGCCTGCTAGCGGACCCCTACAATGAGCAGTTCTTC
CDR3: CASSLLADPYNEQFF
J: TRBJ2-1
size: .
V: TRBV7-6
D: TRBD2

DNA: TGTGCCAGCAGTTTAAGCGCCGGTCGGTCCCAGCATTTT
CDR3: CASSLSAGRSQHF
J: TRBJ1-5
size: .
V: TRBV27
D: .

DNA: TGTGCTAGTGGTTTGACTCAACCCTTTAGCGGGGGAGGGGAGACCCAGTACTTC
CDR3: CASGLTQPFSGGGETQYF
J: TRBJ2-5
size: few
V: TRBV12-5
D: TRBD2

DNA: TGTGCCAGCTCACTCGAGGGGGATTCACCCCTCCACTTT
CDR3: CASSLEGDSPLHF
J: TRBJ1-6
size: .
V: TRBV18
D: .

DNA: TGTGCCAGCAGCTTAGATATCTCCTACGAGCAGTACTTC
CDR3: CASSLDISYEQYF
J: TRBJ2-7
size: .
V: TRBV13
D: .

DNA: TGTGCCAGCAGCTTGGGGGGCGGGGGGGCCTTCTACGAGCAGTACTTC
CDR3: CASSLGGGGAFYEQYF
J: TRBJ2-7
size: .
V: TRBV5-6
D: TRBD2

DNA: TGCGCCAGCAGTGACGCGGGGACTAGCTACCAAGAGACCCAGTACTTC
CDR3: CASSDAGTSYQETQYF
J: TRBJ2-5
size: .
V: TRBV10-2
D: TRBD2

DNA: TGTGCCAGCAGTTACTCGGAGGGCCCCTCGGTCTTC
CDR3: CASSYSEGPSVF
J: TRBJ2-1
size: once
V: TRBV6-2/TRBV6-3
D: .

DNA: TGTGCCAGCTCGCCGGGGACAGGACGCACAGATACGCAGTATTTT
CDR3: CASSPGTGRTDTQYF
J: TRBJ2-3
size: .
V: TRBV18
D: TRBD1

DNA: TGTGCCAGCGGACAGGGAGTACTTGAGCAGTTCTTC
CDR3: CASGQGVLEQFF
J: TRBJ2-1
size: .
V: TRBV12-3/TRBV12-4
D: TRBD1

DNA: TGTGCCAGCTCACCCTGGGTAGGTTCCAGCGGGGGCCCCAGCACAGATACGCAGTATTTT
CDR3: CASSPWVGSSGGPSTDTQYF
J: TRBJ2-3
size: .
V: TRBV18
D: TRBD2

DNA: TGTGCCAGCAGCTTTCAGGGGGCCTACGAGCAGTACTTC
CDR3: CASSFQGAYEQYF
J: TRBJ2-7
size: .
V: TRBV5-4
D: TRBD1

DNA: TGTGCCAGCAGCTTGGGAGTCCAGCCCCAGCATTTT
CDR3: CASSLGVQPQHF
J: TRBJ1-5
size: .
V: TRBV5-6
D: .

DNA: TGCAGTGCTAGTGCTAGCGGGGGGGCCTACAATGAGCAGTTCTTC
CDR3: CSASASGGAYNEQFF
J: TRBJ2-1
size: .
V: TRBV20-1
D: TRBD2

DNA: TGTGCCAGCAGCTTAGACAGGGGGAGCACAGATACGCAGTATTTT
CDR3: CASSLDRGSTDTQYF
J: TRBJ2-3
size: .
V: TRBV7-2
D: TRBD1

DNA: TGTGCCAGCAGCTTCTTCCCTCATTCTAGCGCGAACACCGGGGAGCTGTTTTTT
CDR3: CASSFFPHSSANTGELFF
J: TRBJ2-2
size: .
V: TRBV11-2
D: .

DNA: TGTGCCAGCAGTTACTGGGGGGGCGATCAGCCCCAGCATTTT
CDR3: CASSYWGGDQPQHF
J: TRBJ1-5
size: .
V: TRBV6-2/TRBV6-3
D: .

DNA: TGTGCCAGCTCAACGACCGGGACAGGGACTGCTAACTATGGCTACACCTTC
CDR3: CASSTTGTGTANYGYTF
J: TRBJ1-2
size: .
V: TRBV18
D: TRBD1

DNA: TGTGCCAGCAGTGAAGCGAGCGGATCGGGGAGTACGCAGTATTTT
CDR3: CASSEASGSGSTQYF
J: TRBJ2-3
size: .
V: TRBV6-1
D: .

DNA: TGTGCCAGTAGTATAATCAGGGCTTTTGGAAACACCATATATTTT
CDR3: CASSIIRAFGNTIYF
J: TRBJ1-3
size: .
V: TRBV19
D: .

DNA: TGTGCCAGCAGCTTCGCAGGGGGGCATGGCTACACCTTC
CDR3: CASSFAGGHGYTF
J: TRBJ1-2
size: once
V: TRBV5-4
D: TRBD1

DNA: TGTGCCAGCAGCTTATCTACAGGGGCTTGGGATTCACCCCTCCACTTT
CDR3: CASSLSTGAWDSPLHF
J: TRBJ1-6
size: once
V: TRBV7-2
D: TRBD1

DNA: TGTGCCAGCAGCTCCGGACAGGGGGTTGGTTCCACCTTC
CDR3: CASSSGQGVGSTF
J: TRBJ1-2
size: .
V: TRBV5-8
D: TRBD1